One sample yielded the 17 T cell receptor beta chains listed below, sequenced in a study of PD-1 blockade in classical Hodgkin lymphoma. This table comes from immunoSEQ multiplex PCR, and its TCRdb copy is limited to in-frame clones, with some not included. The table lists about 30,000 clones, about two thirds of them singletons. Each patient's relapse followed autologous stem cell transplantation, and brentuximab vedotin exposure varied. The source material was peripheral blood mononuclear cells (PBMCs), sampled before the second cycle of nivolumab. The source of these receptors is a human donor with classical Hodgkin lymphoma.

J is TRBJ2-7 and V is TRBV5-4, with D perhaps TRBD1 (5 bases). Trimming stripped 0 bases from V and 3 bases from J, with 10 bases between. The CDR3 runs to 14 residues. Germline values: CDR1 SGHNT, CDR2 YYREEE (reference sequence). In DNA, the CDR3 is TGTGCCAGCAGCTTGGTAGGGGATCACTACGAGCAGTACTTC. The encoded protein is CASSLVGDHYEQYF.

The CDR3 protein is CASSESYEQYF. In DNA, the CDR3 is TGTGCCAGCAGTGAGAGCTACGAGCAGTACTTC. The chain joins TRBV25-1 to TRBJ2-7; no firm D call. The germline V and J ends were trimmed by 3 bases and 3 bases, with 3 bases remaining between them. Germline V CDR1 and CDR2: MGHDK, SYGVNS. This CDR3 contains 11 residues.

The chain carries TRBV29-1 and TRBJ2-5; a weak D match, TRBD2 (5 bases). The CDR3 spans 13 residues. V was trimmed by 2 bases and J by 1 base, leaving 8 bases between them. Per the germline V gene, CDR1 is SQVTM and CDR2 is ANQGSEA. The DNA of the CDR3 is TGCAGCGTTGAACTGACTATCCAAGAGACCCAGTACTTC. It codes for CSVELTIQETQYF.

The rearrangement links TRBV2 to TRBJ2-7, with D perhaps TRBD1 (6 bases). V shed 6 bases and J shed 0 bases, with 9 bases lying between them. The CDR3 is made up of 13 amino acids. Germline V gene lookup returns CDR1 SNHLY and CDR2 FYNNEI. CDR3 sequence: CASSRDNSYEQYF. The DNA of the CDR3 is TGTGCCAGCAGCCGGGACAACTCCTACGAGCAGTACTTC.

The chain combines TRBV11-2 with TRBJ1-2, with a weak D call TRBD1 (5 bases). V was clipped by 3 bases and J by 4 bases, with 9 bases between them. Germline V gene sequence: CDR1 SGHAT, CDR2 FQNNGV. CDR3 size: 13 residues. CDR3 in DNA: TGTGCCAGCAGCTTGGAGGGGCGCTATGGCTACACCTTC. As protein: CASSLEGRYGYTF.

The chain recombines TRBV4-1 with TRBJ1-6, with 10 positions matching TRBD1. V shed 2 bases and J 10 bases; nucleotides not matched to a gene: 11. The CDR3 runs to 17 residues. Germline values: CDR1 MGHRA, CDR2 YSYEKL. CDR3 residues: CASSQYARQGAESPLHF. The CDR3 coding sequence is TGCGCCAGCAGCCAATACGCTCGACAGGGGGCGGAATCACCCCTCCACTTT.

The chain employs TRBV19 and TRBJ1-3; the D is unclear. The length of the CDR3 is 17 residues. Germline V gives CDR1 LNHDA, CDR2 SQIVND (reference sequence). V lost 5 bases, J lost 0 bases, and 17 bases lay in between. The CDR3, as DNA: TGTGCCAGTAGTCCTAACAGCCGTAGAGCCTCTGGAAACACCATATATTTT. Amino acids: CASSPNSRRASGNTIYF.

This clone was observed a few times. The chain carries TRBV27 and TRBJ2-4, with D perhaps matching TRBD2 (5 bases). The CDR3 has 15 amino acids. The germline V and J ends were trimmed by 2 bases and 1 base, with 9 bases remaining between them. Per the germline V gene, CDR1 is MNHEY and CDR2 is SMNVEV (reference sequence). The CDR3 nucleotides read TGTGCCAGCAGTTTAATCCCGGGGGCCAAAAACATTCAGTACTTC. Residues: CASSLIPGAKNIQYF.

This clone was detected only a few times. The CDR3 sequence is CASSSGWGTGELFF. Written as DNA, the CDR3 is TGCGCCAGCAGCTCGGGCTGGGGCACCGGGGAGCTGTTTTTT. V usage is TRBV5-1 and J usage is TRBJ2-2; D gene uncertain. The CDR3 loop spans 14 amino acids. Germline values: CDR1 SGHRS, CDR2 YFSETQ. Trimming removed 3 bases from V and 4 bases from J, with 10 bases in between.

The chain uses TRBV19 and TRBJ2-1; the D call may be TRBD1 or TRBD2 (6 bases each). V was trimmed by 3 bases and J by 0 bases, leaving 12 bases between them. The CDR3 runs to 16 residues. Germline V gene sequence: CDR1 LNHDA, CDR2 SQIVND (reference sequence). CDR3 DNA: TGTGCCAGTAGTATTATAGGGGGGAGCTCCTACAATGAGCAGTTCTTC. Translated, it gives CASSIIGGSSYNEQFF.

The rearrangement uses TRBV28 and TRBJ1-6; TRBD1 matches 9 bases. The CDR3 contains 14 residues. V gave up 6 bases and J gave up 10 bases; unmatched junction bases: 7. Germline lookup yields CDR1 MDHEN and CDR2 SYDVKM. This chain's CDR3 is CASRLGQGWSPLHF. DNA for the CDR3: TGTGCCAGCAGGCTCGGACAGGGGTGGTCACCCCTCCACTTT.

V gene TRBV2 combines with J gene TRBJ2-1, with a weak D call TRBD2 (6 bases). Germline CDR1 and CDR2: SNHLY and FYNNEI. Deletions cut 2 bases from V and 7 bases from J, with 15 bases between. The CDR3 sequence is 15 residues long. This CDR3 is CASSERWEVGNEQFF. CDR3 nucleotide sequence: TGTGCCAGCAGTGAAAGGTGGGAGGTTGGGAATGAGCAGTTCTTC.

This chain connects TRBV6-5 to TRBJ2-1; 8 bases fit TRBD2. Trimming removed 4 bases from V and 1 base from J; junction bases left unmatched: 3. Germline CDR1 MNHEY, CDR2 SVGAGI. The CDR3 consists of 15 residues. The CDR3 region has the DNA TGTGCCAGCAGTTCAGGCGGGGGGTCCTACAATGAGCAGTTCTTC. As protein: CASSSGGGSYNEQFF.

This clone was found a few times. This chain links TRBV5-6 with TRBJ2-3, with 8 bases aligning to TRBD2. With 2 bases clipped from V and 3 bases from J, the junction kept 5 bases outside the gene matches. CDR1 and CDR2 (germline): SGHDT, YYEEEE. The CDR3 spans 15 residues. The CDR3 reads CASSLGAGETDTQYF. In DNA form, the CDR3 reads TGTGCCAGCAGCTTAGGAGCGGGGGAAACAGATACGCAGTATTTT.

V usage is TRBV2 and J usage is TRBJ2-5, with D perhaps given as TRBD1 or TRBD2 (5 bases each). This CDR3 is 11 amino acids long. V was shortened by 7 bases and J by 4 bases, with 7 bases between the two germline ends. Germline V lookup: CDR1 SNHLY, CDR2 FYNNEI. The CDR3 DNA reads TGTGCCAGCACGGGGCGAGAGACCCAGTACTTC. Translation: CASTGRETQYF. The full variable domain, completed using reference TRBV2 and TRBJ2-5, is EPEVTQTPSHQVTQMGQEVILRCVPISNHLYFYWYRQILGQKVEFLVSFYNNEISEKSEIFDDQFSVERPDGSNFTLKIRSTKLEDSAMYFCASTGRETQYFGPGTRLLVL.

The chain uses TRBV6-6 and TRBJ1-2; D ambiguous. This CDR3 is 12 amino acids long. V was shortened by 5 bases and J by 4 bases, with 8 bases between the two germline ends. The V gene's germline CDR1 is MNHNY and CDR2 SVGAGI (reference sequence). CDR3 bases: TGTGCCAGCAGTCTGGACGGCTATGGCTACACCTTC. Its protein is CASSLDGYGYTF.

This clone appeared a few times. This chain joins TRBV2 and TRBJ2-5; TRBD1 matches at 7 bases. V was pared by 7 bases and J by 5 bases, with 10 bases of the junction left unmatched. The germline CDR1 and CDR2 sequences are SNHLY and FYNNEI. This CDR3 is built from 14 residues. CDR3 in amino acids: CASNYRGMEETQYF. In DNA, the CDR3 is TGTGCCAGCAATTACAGGGGAATGGAGGAGACCCAGTACTTC.